The 5 T cell receptor beta chains given below trace back to one sample, sequenced in a study of blood T cells in healthy people across ages. Combining a sample-barcoded 5' primer with a J-beta primer mix, a second PCR ran for about 6 to 11 cycles. TCRdb redid the calling of the 5' RACE reads with MiXCR, one entry per CDR3 protein. The sample lists approximately 800,000 distinct CDR3 sequences, around 34% occurring once. The sequenced sample consisted of blood. These receptors were taken from a man younger than 35 in good health.

The chain carries TRBV6-6 and TRBJ2-5; D is possibly TRBD1 (6 bases). V lost 6 bases and J lost 4, with 21 bases in between. This CDR3 contains 16 residues. The germline gives CDR1 MNHNY, CDR2 SVGAGI (reference sequence). This CDR3 reads CASRSSGTQTIETQYF. DNA for the CDR3: TGTGCCAGCAGGAGCTCCGGGACACAAACAATAGAGACCCAGTACTTC.

V is TRBV28 and J is TRBJ1-6; no reliable D call. Trimming removed 6 bases from V and 0 bases from J, with 6 bases in between. This CDR3 is built from 14 residues. Germline assignment: CDR1 MDHEN and CDR2 SYDVKM. This chain's CDR3 is CASRKSSYNSPLHF. The CDR3 bases are TGTGCCAGCAGGAAGAGCTCCTATAATTCACCCCTCCACTTT.

The V and J genes are TRBV20-1 and TRBJ1-4; D call uncertain. V was pared by 0 bases and J by 5 bases, with 10 bases between. The CDR3 consists of 14 residues. Germline CDR1 and CDR2: DFQATT and SNEGSKA (reference sequence). Here the CDR3 reads CSARDVKENEKLFF. The CDR3 nucleotides are TGCAGTGCTAGAGATGTAAAGGAGAATGAAAAACTGTTTTTT.

V and J are TRBV7-2 and TRBJ1-5; tentative D call: TRBD1 (5 bases). Trimming took 6 bases from V and 0 from J, leaving 9 bases between them. The CDR3 has 14 residues. Germline-derived CDR1 and CDR2 are SGHTA and FQGNSA. The DNA of the CDR3 is TGTGCCAGCAGAAGGGACGGTAGCAATCAGCCCCAGCATTTT. Translated: CASRRDGSNQPQHF.

This clonotype showed up just a few times. The chain combines TRBV7-6 with TRBJ2-3; possible D gene TRBD2, 7 bases. The CDR3 runs 15 residues. Per the germline V gene, CDR1 is SGHVS and CDR2 is FNYEAQ. Trimming removed 4 bases from V and 4 bases from J, with 15 bases in between. Written as DNA, the CDR3 is TGTGCCAGCAGCTCTGAGGCGGGGGCATCAGATACGCAGTATTTT. Encoded protein: CASSSEAGASDTQYF.